This TCR beta chain stems from a study of cytomegalovirus exposure and HLA in healthy donors. The overall study: The approximately 120 validation repertoires, a later analysis reported, used the same platform as the 666 first-cohort repertoires.

Produced via immunoSEQ multiplex PCR; TCRdb's table is partial and in-frame only. Of 150,000 to 200,000 clones listed, 86% are singletons. Looked up from germline, CDR1 is SGDLS and CDR2 is YYNGEE. V lost 0 bases, J lost 4 bases, and 12 bases stayed unmatched. This CDR3 has 18 amino acids. Study findings and constraints: For cytomegalovirus status, the classifier reportedly gave diagnoses with high specificity and sensitivity.

To note about this clone: Its antigen is unidentified.

This chain uses TRBV9 with TRBJ2-5, with 10 bases matching TRBD2. Sequenced: PBMCs. The sequence was obtained from a woman in her late teens or twenties in good health and CMV-seronegative. The CDR3 is CASSVAASGSIGRETQYF. The CDR3, as DNA: TGTGCCAGCAGCGTAGCGGCTAGCGGGAGTATAGGTAGAGAGACCCAGTACTTC.